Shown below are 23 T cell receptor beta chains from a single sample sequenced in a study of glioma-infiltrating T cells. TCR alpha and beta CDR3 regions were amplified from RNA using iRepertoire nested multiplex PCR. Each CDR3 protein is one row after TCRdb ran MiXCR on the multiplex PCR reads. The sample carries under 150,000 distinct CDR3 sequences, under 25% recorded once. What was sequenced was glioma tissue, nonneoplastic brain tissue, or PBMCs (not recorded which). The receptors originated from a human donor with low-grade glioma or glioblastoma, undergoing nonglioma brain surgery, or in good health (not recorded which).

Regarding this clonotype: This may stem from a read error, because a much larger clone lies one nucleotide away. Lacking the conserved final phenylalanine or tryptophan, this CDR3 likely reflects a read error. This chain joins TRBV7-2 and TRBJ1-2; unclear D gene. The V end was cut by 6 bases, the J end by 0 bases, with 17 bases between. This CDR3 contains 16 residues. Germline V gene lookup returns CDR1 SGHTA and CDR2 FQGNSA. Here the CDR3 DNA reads TGTGCCAGCAGTGGTCAGGCGACAACCCCTAACTATGGCTACACCCTC. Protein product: CASSGQATTPNYGYTL.

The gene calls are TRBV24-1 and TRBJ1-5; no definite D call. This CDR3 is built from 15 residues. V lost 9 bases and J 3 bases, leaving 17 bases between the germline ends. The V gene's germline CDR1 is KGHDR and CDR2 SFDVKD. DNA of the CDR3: TGTGCCACCTCGAGACGCCGAGGGAACAATCAGCCCCAGCATTTT. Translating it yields CATSRRRGNNQPQHF.

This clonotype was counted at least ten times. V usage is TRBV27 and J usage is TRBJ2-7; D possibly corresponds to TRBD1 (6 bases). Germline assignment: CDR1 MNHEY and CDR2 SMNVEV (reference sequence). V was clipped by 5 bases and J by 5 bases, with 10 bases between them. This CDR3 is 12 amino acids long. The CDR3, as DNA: TGTGCCAGCAGTAGGAACAGGGACGAGCAGTACGTC. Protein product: CASSRNRDEQYV.

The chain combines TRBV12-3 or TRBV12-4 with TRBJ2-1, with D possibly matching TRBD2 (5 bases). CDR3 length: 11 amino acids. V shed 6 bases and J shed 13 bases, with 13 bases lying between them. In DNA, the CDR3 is TGTGCCAGCAGGCGACGGGAAACCCAGTTCTTC. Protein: CASRRRETQFF.

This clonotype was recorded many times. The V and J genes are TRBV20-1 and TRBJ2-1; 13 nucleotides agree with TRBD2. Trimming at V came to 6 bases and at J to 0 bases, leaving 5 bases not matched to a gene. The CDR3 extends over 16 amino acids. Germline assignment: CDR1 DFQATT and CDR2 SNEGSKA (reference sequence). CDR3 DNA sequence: TGCAGTGCAACTAGCGGGGGGGCCCTCTCCTACAATGAGCAGTTCTTC. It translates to CSATSGGALSYNEQFF.

The CDR3 loop is CASSPVRGAPGHTDTQYF. CDR3 nucleotides: TGCGCCAGCAGCCCGGTAAGAGGAGCTCCGGGACACACAGATACGCAGTATTTT. V and J are TRBV4-1 and TRBJ2-3; TRBD1 might be the D (6 bases). The V end was cut by 4 bases, the J end by 2 bases, with 22 bases between. The CDR3 is 18 amino acids. CDR1 MGHRA and CDR2 YSYEKL come from the germline V gene.

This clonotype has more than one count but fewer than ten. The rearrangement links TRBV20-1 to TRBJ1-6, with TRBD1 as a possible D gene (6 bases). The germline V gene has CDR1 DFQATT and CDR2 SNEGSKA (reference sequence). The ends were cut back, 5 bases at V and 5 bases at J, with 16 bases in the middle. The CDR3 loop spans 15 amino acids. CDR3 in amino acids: CSAGHGTPNNSPLHF. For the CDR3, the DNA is TGCAGTGCTGGCCACGGGACACCTAATAATTCACCCCTCCACTTT.

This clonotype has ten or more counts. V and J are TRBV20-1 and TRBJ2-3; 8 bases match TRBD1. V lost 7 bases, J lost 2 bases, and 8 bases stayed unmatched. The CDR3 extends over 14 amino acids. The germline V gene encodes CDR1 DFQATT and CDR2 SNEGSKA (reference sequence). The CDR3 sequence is CSVGQGVYTDTQYF. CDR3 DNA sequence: TGCAGTGTCGGACAGGGTGTATACACAGATACGCAGTATTTT.

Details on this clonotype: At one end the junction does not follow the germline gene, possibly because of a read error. For the CDR3, the DNA is TGTGTCAGCAGTGCCCTTTGGTCTGGGGAGCTGTTTTTT. Protein sequence: CVSSALWSGELFF. This chain joins TRBV7-9 and TRBJ2-2; D unresolved. CDR3 length equals 13 residues. In germline, CDR1 is SEHNR, CDR2 FQNEAQ (reference sequence).

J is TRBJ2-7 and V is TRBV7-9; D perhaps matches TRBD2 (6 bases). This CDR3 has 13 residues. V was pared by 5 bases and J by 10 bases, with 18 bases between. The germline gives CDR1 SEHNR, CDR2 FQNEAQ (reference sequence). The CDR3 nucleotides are TGTGCCAGCAGCGGTCCGGGACTGACTTTACAGTACGTC. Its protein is CASSGPGLTLQYV.

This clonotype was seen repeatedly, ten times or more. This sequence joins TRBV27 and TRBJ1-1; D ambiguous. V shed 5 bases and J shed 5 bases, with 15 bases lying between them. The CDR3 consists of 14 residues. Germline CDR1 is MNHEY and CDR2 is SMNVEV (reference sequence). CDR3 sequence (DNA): TGTGCCAGCAGTCTCAGACCATTGGAGACTGAAGCTTTCTTT. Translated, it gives CASSLRPLETEAFF.

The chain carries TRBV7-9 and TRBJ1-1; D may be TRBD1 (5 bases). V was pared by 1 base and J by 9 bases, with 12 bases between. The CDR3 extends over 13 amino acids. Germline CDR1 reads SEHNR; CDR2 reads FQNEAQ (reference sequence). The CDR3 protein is CASSLGTRPQAFF. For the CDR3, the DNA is TGTGCCAGCAGCTTAGGGACAAGGCCCCAAGCTTTCTTT.

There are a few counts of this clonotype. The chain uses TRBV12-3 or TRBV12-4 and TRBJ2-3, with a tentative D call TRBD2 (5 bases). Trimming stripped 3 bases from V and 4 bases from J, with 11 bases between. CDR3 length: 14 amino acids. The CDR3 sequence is CASSFPGVADTQYF. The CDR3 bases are TGTGCCAGCAGTTTTCCCGGGGTGGCAGATACGCAGTATTTT.

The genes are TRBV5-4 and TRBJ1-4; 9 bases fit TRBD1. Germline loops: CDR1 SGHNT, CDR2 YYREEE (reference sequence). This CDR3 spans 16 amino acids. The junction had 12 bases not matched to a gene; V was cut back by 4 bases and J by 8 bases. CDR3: CASSTGGPTSLEKLFF. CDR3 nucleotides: TGTGCCAGCAGCACAGGGGGCCCAACGAGTTTAGAAAAACTGTTTTTT.

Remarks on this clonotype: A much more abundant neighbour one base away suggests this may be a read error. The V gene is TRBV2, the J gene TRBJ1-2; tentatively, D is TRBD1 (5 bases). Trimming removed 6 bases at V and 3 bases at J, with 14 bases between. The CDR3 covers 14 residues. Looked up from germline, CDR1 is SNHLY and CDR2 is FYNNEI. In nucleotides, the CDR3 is TGTGCCAGCAGGAGGACAAGGGAGGACTATGGCTACACCTTC. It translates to CASRRTREDYGYTF.

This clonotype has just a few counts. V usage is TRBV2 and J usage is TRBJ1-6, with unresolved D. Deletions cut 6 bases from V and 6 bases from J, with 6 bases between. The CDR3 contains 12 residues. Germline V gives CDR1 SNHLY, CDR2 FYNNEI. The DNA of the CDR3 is TGTGCCAGCAGGGCCTCTAATTCACCCCTCCACTTT. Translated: CASRASNSPLHF.

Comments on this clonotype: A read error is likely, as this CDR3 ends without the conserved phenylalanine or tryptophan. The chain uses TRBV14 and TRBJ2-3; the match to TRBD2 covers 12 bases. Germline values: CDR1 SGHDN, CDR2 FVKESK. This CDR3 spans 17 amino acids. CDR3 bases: TGTGCCAGCAAACTAACTGGACTAGCGGGGTACACAGATATGCAGTATTCT. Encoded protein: CASKLTGLAGYTDMQYS.

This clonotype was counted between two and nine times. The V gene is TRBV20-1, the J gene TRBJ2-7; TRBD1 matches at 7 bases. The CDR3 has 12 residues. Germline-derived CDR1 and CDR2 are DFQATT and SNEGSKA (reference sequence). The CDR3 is CTLRGSSYEQYV. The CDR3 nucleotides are TGCACCCTCAGGGGGAGCTCCTACGAGCAGTACGTC.

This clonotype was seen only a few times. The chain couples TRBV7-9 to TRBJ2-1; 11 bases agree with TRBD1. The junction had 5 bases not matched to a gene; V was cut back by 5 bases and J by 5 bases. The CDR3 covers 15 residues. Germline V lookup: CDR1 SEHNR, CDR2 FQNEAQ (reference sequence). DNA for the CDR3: TGTGCCAGCAGCCCGGGACAGGGGGTGAACAATGAGCAGTTCTTC. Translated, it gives CASSPGQGVNNEQFF.

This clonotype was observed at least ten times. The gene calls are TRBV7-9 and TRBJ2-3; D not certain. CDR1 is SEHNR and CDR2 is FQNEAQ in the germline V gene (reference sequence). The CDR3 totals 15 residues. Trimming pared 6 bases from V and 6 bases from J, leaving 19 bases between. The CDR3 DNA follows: TGTGCCAGCAGTCTCACCCTAAACCCCGGCGATACGCAGTATTTT. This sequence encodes CASSLTLNPGDTQYF.

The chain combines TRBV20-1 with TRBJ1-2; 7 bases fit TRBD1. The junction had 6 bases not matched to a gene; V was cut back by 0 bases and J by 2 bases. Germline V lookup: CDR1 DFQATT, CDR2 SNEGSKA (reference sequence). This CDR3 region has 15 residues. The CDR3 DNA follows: TGCAGTGCTAGAGAACCCCTGGACAGGAACTATGGCTACACCTTC. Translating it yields CSAREPLDRNYGYTF.

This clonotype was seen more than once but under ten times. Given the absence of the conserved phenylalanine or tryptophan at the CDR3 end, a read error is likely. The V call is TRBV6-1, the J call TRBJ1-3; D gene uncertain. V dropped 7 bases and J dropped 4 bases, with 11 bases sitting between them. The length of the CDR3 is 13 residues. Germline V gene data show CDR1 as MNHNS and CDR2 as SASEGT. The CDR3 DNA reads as TGTGCCAGCAAGCGATCAGACGGAAACACCATATATCTT. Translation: CASKRSDGNTIYL.

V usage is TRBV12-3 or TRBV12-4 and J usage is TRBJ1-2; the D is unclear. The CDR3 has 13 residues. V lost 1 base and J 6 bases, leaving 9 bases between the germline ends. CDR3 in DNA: TGTGCCAGCAGTTTAGGATTAGGAGATGGCTACACCTTC. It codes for CASSLGLGDGYTF.